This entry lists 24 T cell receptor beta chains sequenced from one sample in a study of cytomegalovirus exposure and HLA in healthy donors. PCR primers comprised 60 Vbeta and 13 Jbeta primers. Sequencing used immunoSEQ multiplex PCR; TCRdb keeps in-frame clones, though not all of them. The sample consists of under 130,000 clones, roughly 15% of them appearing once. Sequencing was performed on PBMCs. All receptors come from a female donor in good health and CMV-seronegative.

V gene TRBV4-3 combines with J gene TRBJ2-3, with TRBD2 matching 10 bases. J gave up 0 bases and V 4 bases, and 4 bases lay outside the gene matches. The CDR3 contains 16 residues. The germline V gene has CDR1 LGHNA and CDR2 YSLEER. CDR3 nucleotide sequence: TGCGCCAGCAGCCCTGTAGCGGGGGGTAGCACAGATACGCAGTATTTT. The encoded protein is CASSPVAGGSTDTQYF.

CDR3 DNA sequence: TGTGCCAGCAGCTTAGCGGGACAGGGGGGCGAGCAGTACTTC. Encoded protein: CASSLAGQGGEQYF. The chain is built from TRBV11-2 and TRBJ2-7, with 11 bases identical to TRBD1. The CDR3 consists of 14 residues. Losses at the gene ends were 1 base for V and 6 bases for J; bases not matched to a gene: 2. Germline values: CDR1 SGHAT, CDR2 FQNNGV.

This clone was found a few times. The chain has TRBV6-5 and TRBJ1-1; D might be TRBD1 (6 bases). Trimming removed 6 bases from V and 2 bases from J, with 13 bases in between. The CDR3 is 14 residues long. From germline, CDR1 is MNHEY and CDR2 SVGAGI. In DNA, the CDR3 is TGTGCCAGCAGAGAAGGGACACCTAACACTGAAGCTTTCTTT. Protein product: CASREGTPNTEAFF.

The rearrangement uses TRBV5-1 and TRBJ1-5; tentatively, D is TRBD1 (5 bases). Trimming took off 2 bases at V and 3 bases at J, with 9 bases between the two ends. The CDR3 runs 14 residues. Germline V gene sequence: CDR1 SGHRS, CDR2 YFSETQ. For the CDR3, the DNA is TGCGCCAGCAGCTTTTCAGGGCTCAATCAGCCCCAGCATTTT. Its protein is CASSFSGLNQPQHF.

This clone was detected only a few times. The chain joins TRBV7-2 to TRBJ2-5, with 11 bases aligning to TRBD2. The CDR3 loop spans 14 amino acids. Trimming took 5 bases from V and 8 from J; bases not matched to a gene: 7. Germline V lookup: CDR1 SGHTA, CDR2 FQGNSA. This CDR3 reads CASSLLAGGRTQYF. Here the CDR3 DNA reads TGTGCCAGCAGCCTTCTAGCGGGAGGCCGAACCCAGTACTTC.

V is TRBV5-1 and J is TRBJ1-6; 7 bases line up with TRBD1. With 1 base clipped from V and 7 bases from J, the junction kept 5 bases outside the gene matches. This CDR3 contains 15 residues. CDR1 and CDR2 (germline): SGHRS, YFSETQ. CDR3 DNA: TGCGCCAGCAGCTTGAACAGGGGTGGAAATTCACCCCTCCACTTT. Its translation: CASSLNRGGNSPLHF.

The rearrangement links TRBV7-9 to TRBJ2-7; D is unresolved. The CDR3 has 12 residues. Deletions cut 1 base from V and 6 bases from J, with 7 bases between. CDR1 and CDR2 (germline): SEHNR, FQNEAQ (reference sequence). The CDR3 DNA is TGTGCCAGCAGCTTAGGAACGAGCGAGCAGTACTTC. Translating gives CASSLGTSEQYF.

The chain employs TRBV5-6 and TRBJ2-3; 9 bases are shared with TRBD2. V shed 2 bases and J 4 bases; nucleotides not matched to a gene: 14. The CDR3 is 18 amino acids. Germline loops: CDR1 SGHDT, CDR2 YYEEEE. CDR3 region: CASSFAGLLAGTSDTQYF. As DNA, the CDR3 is TGTGCCAGCAGCTTTGCAGGGTTGCTAGCGGGGACCTCAGATACGCAGTATTTT.

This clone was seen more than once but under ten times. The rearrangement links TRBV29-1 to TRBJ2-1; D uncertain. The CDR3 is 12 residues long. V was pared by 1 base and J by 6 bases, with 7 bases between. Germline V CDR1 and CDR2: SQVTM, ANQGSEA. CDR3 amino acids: CSVEAAINEQFF. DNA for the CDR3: TGCAGCGTTGAAGCCGCGATCAATGAGCAGTTCTTC.

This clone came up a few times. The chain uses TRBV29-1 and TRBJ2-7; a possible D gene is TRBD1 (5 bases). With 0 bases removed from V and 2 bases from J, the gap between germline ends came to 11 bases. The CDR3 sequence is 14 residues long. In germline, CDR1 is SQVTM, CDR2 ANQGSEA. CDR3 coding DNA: TGCAGCGTTGAAGATCCCGACAGACCCTACGAGCAGTACTTC. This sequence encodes CSVEDPDRPYEQYF.

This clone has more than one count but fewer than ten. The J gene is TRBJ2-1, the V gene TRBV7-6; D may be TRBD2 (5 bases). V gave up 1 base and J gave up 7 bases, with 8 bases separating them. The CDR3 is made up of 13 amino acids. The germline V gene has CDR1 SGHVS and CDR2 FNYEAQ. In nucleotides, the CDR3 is TGTGCCAGCAGCTTAGGGGGAGTAAATGAGCAGTTCTTC. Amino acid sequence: CASSLGGVNEQFF.

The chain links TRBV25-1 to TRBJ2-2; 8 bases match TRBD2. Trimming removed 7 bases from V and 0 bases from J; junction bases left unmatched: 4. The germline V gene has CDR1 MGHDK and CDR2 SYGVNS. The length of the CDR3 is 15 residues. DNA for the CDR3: TGTGCCAGCAATCCGGGGGGGACGAACACCGGGGAGCTGTTTTTT. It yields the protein CASNPGGTNTGELFF. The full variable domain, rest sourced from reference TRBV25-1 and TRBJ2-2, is EADIYQTPRYLVIGTGKKITLECSQTMGHDKMYWYQQDPGMELHLIHYSYGVNSTEKGDLSSESTVSRIRTEHFPLTLESARPSHTSQYLCASNPGGTNTGELFFGEGSRLTVL.

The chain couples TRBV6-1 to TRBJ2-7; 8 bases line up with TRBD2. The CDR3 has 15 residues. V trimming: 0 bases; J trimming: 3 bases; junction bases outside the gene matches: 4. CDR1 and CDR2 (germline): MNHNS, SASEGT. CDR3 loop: CASSEARGGDYEQYF. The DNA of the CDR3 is TGTGCCAGCAGTGAAGCCCGGGGGGGTGACTACGAGCAGTACTTC.

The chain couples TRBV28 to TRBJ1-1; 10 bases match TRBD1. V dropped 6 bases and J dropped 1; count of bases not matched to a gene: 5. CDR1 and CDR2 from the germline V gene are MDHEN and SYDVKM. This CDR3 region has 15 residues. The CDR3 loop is CASRRRQGANTEAFF. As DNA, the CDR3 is TGTGCCAGCAGACGCCGACAGGGGGCGAACACTGAAGCTTTCTTT.

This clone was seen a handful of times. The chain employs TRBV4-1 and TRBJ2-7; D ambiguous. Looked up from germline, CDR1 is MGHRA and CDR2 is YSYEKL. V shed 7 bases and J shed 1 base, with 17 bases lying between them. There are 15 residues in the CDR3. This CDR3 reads CASTPTPDKSYEQYF. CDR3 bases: TGCGCCAGCACCCCGACCCCCGACAAGTCCTACGAGCAGTACTTC.

This CDR3 reads CASSLREGSYEQYF. As DNA, the CDR3 is TGTGCCAGCAGCTTACGGGAGGGGTCCTACGAGCAGTACTTC. The V and J genes are TRBV7-8 and TRBJ2-7, with 8 bases identical to TRBD2. The germline V gene encodes CDR1 SGHVS and CDR2 FQNEAQ. Trimming removed 2 bases from V and 1 base from J; junction bases left unmatched: 1. The CDR3 sequence is 14 residues long.

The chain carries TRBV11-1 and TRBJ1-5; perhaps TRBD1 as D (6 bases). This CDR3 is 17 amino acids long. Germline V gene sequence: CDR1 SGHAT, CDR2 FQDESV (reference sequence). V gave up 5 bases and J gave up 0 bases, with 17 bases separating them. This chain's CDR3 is CASSHRAGVHSNQPQHF. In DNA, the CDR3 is TGTGCCAGCAGCCATCGGGCAGGGGTTCATAGCAATCAGCCCCAGCATTTT.

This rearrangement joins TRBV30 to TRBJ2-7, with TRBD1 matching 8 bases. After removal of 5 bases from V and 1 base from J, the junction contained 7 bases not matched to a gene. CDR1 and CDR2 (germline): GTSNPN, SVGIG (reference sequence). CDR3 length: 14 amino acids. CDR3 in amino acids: CAWQSTGVSYEQYF. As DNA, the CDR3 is TGTGCCTGGCAATCGACAGGGGTTTCCTACGAGCAGTACTTC.

The CDR3 spells CSVEKASGRLVRNEQFF. The CDR3 DNA reads as TGCAGCGTTGAAAAGGCTAGCGGGAGACTAGTTAGGAATGAGCAGTTCTTC. The chain combines TRBV29-1 with TRBJ2-1; 10 bases are a match to TRBD2. V lost 2 bases, J lost 7 bases, and 14 bases stayed unmatched. This CDR3 is built from 17 residues. Germline assignment: CDR1 SQVTM and CDR2 ANQGSEA.

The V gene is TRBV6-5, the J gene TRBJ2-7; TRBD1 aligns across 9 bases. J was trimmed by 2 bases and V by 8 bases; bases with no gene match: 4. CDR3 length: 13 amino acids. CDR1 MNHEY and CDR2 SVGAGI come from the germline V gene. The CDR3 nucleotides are TGTGCCAGCGCTCGGACAGGGGCCTACGAGCAGTACTTC. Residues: CASARTGAYEQYF.

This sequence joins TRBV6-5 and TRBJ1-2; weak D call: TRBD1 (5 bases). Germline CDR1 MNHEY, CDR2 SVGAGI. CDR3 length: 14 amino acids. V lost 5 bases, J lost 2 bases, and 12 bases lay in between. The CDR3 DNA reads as TGTGCCAGCAGTGGCGACGGACACAACTATGGCTACACCTTC. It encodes CASSGDGHNYGYTF.

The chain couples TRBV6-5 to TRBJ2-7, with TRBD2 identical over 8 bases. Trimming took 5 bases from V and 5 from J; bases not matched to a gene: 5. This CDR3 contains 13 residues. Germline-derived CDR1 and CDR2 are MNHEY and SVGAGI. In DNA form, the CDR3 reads TGTGCCAGCAGTCCGGGGGGGTCCCACGAGCAGTACTTC. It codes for CASSPGGSHEQYF.

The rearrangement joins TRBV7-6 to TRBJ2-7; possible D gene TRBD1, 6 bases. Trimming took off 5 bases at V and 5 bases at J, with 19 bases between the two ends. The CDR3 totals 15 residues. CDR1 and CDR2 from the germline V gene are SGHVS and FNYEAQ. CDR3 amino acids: CASSRVGSGVNEQYF. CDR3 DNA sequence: TGTGCCAGCAGCCGCGTGGGGTCAGGGGTCAACGAGCAGTACTTC.

The chain's CDR3 is CASSIRGSEQYF. CDR3 coding DNA: TGTGCCAGTAGTATAAGGGGGTCCGAGCAGTACTTC. This sequence joins TRBV19 and TRBJ2-7, with D maybe TRBD1 (6 bases). The V end was cut by 2 bases, the J end by 6 bases, with 8 bases between. The CDR3 sequence is 12 residues long. Germline V gives CDR1 LNHDA, CDR2 SQIVND (reference sequence).